One sample yielded the 15 T cell receptor beta chains listed below, sequenced in a study of T cells in Graves' hyperthyroidism and ophthalmopathy. RNA transcripts gave rise to amplified TCR beta CDR3 regions. A set of HTBI primers served as the primers for a first-round RT-PCR of the TCR CDR3. TCRdb analysed the multiplex PCR reads with MiXCR anew, one entry per CDR3 protein. The sample shows 700,000 to 950,000 distinct CDR3 sequences, 30% to 40% of them seen only once. Sequenced input: blood. These receptors came from a woman between 40 and 50 years old with Graves' hyperthyroidism.

About this clonotype: A junction end diverges from the germline sequence, so it may reflect a read error. The chain links TRBV11-2 to TRBJ2-6; 8 nucleotides agree with TRBD1. The CDR3 length is 14 residues. The V gene's germline CDR1 is SGHAT and CDR2 FQNNGV. CDR3 in DNA: TGTGCCAGCAGCTTCCGGCCAGGGGGCCGGACTGAAGCTTTC. Its protein is CASSFRPGGRTEAF.

This clonotype was detected a few times. V is TRBV11-2 and J is TRBJ1-4; TRBD1 agrees at 8 bases. There are 15 residues in the CDR3. The J segment lost 9 bases and the V segment lost 2 bases, leaving 8 bases of the junction unmatched. Germline V lookup: CDR1 SGHAT, CDR2 FQNNGV. CDR3 in amino acids: CASSLYRGFGKKLFF. DNA for the CDR3: TGTGCCAGCAGCTTATACAGGGGGTTCGGCAAAAAACTGTTTTTT.

The sample holds many counts of this clonotype. The gene calls are TRBV7-2 and TRBJ2-5; 10 positions agree with TRBD1. This CDR3 has 15 residues. Trimming took 5 bases from V and 4 from J; bases not matched to a gene: 7. Germline loops: CDR1 SGHTA, CDR2 FQGNSA. CDR3 sequence (DNA): TGTGCCAGCAGCCGACAGGGGGCGACCGCAGAGACCCAGTACTTC. Translation: CASSRQGATAETQYF.

This clonotype has ten or more counts. This chain joins TRBV3-1 and TRBJ1-1; D gene ambiguous. The CDR3 runs 12 residues. Germline CDR1 reads LGHDT; CDR2 reads YNNKEL (reference sequence). V dropped 3 bases and J dropped 4 bases, with 6 bases sitting between them. Here the CDR3 DNA reads TGTGCCAGCAGCCACGCGGGCACTGAAGCTTTCTTT. Translating it yields CASSHAGTEAFF.

The chain employs TRBV4-3 and TRBJ1-6; no reliable D call. Trimming left V 0 bases short and J 9 bases short, with 18 bases between. Per the germline V gene, CDR1 is LGHNA and CDR2 is YSLEER. The CDR3 length is 17 residues. CDR3 amino acids: CASSQDPGPTRSSPLHF. CDR3 nucleotides: TGCGCCAGCAGCCAAGATCCCGGCCCAACGCGGAGTTCACCCCTCCACTTT.

CDR3 protein: CAWKSTDRVDGYTF. Here the CDR3 DNA reads TGTGCCTGGAAATCCACCGACAGGGTCGACGGCTACACCTTC. The chain combines TRBV30 with TRBJ1-2, with 7 bases fitting TRBD1. The CDR3 contains 14 residues. The germline CDR1 and CDR2 sequences are GTSNPN and SVGIG (reference sequence). V lost 4 bases, J lost 8 bases, and 13 bases stayed unmatched. Based on the CDR3 plus reference TRBV30 and TRBJ1-2, the full variable domain is SQTIHQWPATLVQPVGSPLSLECTVEGTSNPNLYWYRQAAGRGLQLLFYSVGIGQISSEVPQNLSASRPQDRQFILSSKKLLLSDSGFYLCAWKSTDRVDGYTFGSGTRLTVV.

On this clonotype: Its ends do not fully match the called genes, so a read error is possible. The gene calls are TRBV6-5 and TRBJ1-4, with TRBD1 matching over 9 bases. CDR1 MNHEY and CDR2 SVGAGI come from the germline V gene. The CDR3 totals 16 residues. CDR3 DNA: TGTGTCAGCAGTTCCACGTCCGGGACAGGGAGAGAAAAACTGTTTTTT. Translating gives CVSSSTSGTGREKLFF.

The table lists this clonotype with a few counts. V and J are TRBV5-6 and TRBJ2-5; TRBD1 is a possible D gene (5 bases). Germline V gene lookup returns CDR1 SGHDT and CDR2 YYEEEE. Trimming stripped 9 bases from V and 1 base from J, with 13 bases between. The CDR3 spans 13 residues. Here the CDR3 DNA reads TGTGCCACCTCATGGGGCTTCCAAGAGACCCAGTACTTC. It encodes CATSWGFQETQYF.

On this clonotype: One end of the junction fails to match germline, which may point to a read error. V usage is TRBV7-8 and J usage is TRBJ1-5, with 7 bases matching TRBD1. This CDR3 comprises 17 residues. Germline CDR1 and CDR2: SGHVS and FQNEAQ. The CDR3 coding sequence is TGTGCCAGCAGCTTACAACTTAGGGGGCGGAACAATGAGCCCCAGCATTTT. As protein: CASSLQLRGRNNEPQHF. The full variable domain, completed using reference TRBV7-8 and TRBJ1-5, is GAGVSQSPRYKVAKRGQDVALRCDPISGHVSLFWYQQALGQGPEFLTYFQNEAQLDKSGLPSDRFFAERPEGSVSTLKIQRTQQEDSAVYLCASSLQLRGRNNEPQHFGDGTRLSIL.

The V gene is TRBV4-3, the J gene TRBJ1-5, with a tentative D call TRBD1 (6 bases). The CDR3 totals 14 residues. Germline CDR1 LGHNA, CDR2 YSLEER. V was pared by 3 bases and J by 7 bases, with 13 bases between. CDR3 nucleotides: TGCGCCAGCAGCCAGAATGGGGGCCGGCAGCCCCAGCATTTT. Protein product: CASSQNGGRQPQHF.

The chain links TRBV25-1 to TRBJ1-2, with 7 bases matching TRBD1. CDR1 and CDR2 from the germline V gene are MGHDK and SYGVNS. The junction had 10 bases not matched to a gene; V was cut back by 5 bases and J by 7 bases. The length of the CDR3 is 14 residues. CDR3 in DNA: TGTGCCAGCAGTTCCCGGACAGGCCATTTTGGCTACACCTTC. Its translation is CASSSRTGHFGYTF.

The chain employs TRBV10-3 and TRBJ2-5; 7 bases line up with TRBD1. The CDR3 extends over 11 amino acids. Per germline, CDR1 ENHRY and CDR2 SYGVKD. The V gene end was trimmed by 6 bases and the J gene end by 11 bases; junction bases not matched to a gene: 6. Here the CDR3 reads CAIRPTGTQYF. DNA for the CDR3: TGTGCCATCAGGCCGACAGGGACACAGTACTTC.

This clonotype appeared many times. The chain joins TRBV4-3 to TRBJ1-3; D ambiguous. Germline assignment: CDR1 LGHNA and CDR2 YSLEER. The CDR3 length is 14 residues. Trimming removed 1 base at V and 4 bases at J, with 8 bases between. The CDR3 region has the DNA TGCGCCAGCAGCCAAGGAGGCGGAGGAAACACCATATATTTT. As protein: CASSQGGGGNTIYF.

Concerning this clonotype itself: It may be a read error: a sequence one base away is much more abundant. V and J are TRBV7-2 and TRBJ2-5; possible D gene TRBD1, 6 bases. Trimming took 5 bases from V and 2 from J, leaving 15 bases between them. Germline loops: CDR1 SGHTA, CDR2 FQGNSA. The CDR3 contains 15 residues. CDR3 in amino acids: CASSMGGGTQETQYF. The CDR3 bases are TGTGCCAGCAGCATGGGTGGGGGCACTCAAGAGACCCAGTACTTC.

Remarks on this clonotype: This may come from a read error, since a much larger clone is one base off. The V and J genes are TRBV19 and TRBJ1-5; D uncertain. V was clipped by 3 bases and J by 7 bases, with 13 bases between them. This CDR3 is 14 amino acids long. Per the germline V gene, CDR1 is LNHDA and CDR2 is SQIVND (reference sequence). CDR3 region: CASSMTRFRQPQHF. CDR3 DNA: TGTGCCAGTAGTATGACGAGGTTCAGGCAGCCCCAGCATTTT. The full variable domain, completed using reference TRBV19 and TRBJ1-5, is DGGITQSPKYLFRKEGQNVTLSCEQNLNHDAMYWYRQDPGQGLRLIYYSQIVNDFQKGDIAEGYSVSREKKESFPLTVTSAQKNPTAFYLCASSMTRFRQPQHFGDGTRLSIL.